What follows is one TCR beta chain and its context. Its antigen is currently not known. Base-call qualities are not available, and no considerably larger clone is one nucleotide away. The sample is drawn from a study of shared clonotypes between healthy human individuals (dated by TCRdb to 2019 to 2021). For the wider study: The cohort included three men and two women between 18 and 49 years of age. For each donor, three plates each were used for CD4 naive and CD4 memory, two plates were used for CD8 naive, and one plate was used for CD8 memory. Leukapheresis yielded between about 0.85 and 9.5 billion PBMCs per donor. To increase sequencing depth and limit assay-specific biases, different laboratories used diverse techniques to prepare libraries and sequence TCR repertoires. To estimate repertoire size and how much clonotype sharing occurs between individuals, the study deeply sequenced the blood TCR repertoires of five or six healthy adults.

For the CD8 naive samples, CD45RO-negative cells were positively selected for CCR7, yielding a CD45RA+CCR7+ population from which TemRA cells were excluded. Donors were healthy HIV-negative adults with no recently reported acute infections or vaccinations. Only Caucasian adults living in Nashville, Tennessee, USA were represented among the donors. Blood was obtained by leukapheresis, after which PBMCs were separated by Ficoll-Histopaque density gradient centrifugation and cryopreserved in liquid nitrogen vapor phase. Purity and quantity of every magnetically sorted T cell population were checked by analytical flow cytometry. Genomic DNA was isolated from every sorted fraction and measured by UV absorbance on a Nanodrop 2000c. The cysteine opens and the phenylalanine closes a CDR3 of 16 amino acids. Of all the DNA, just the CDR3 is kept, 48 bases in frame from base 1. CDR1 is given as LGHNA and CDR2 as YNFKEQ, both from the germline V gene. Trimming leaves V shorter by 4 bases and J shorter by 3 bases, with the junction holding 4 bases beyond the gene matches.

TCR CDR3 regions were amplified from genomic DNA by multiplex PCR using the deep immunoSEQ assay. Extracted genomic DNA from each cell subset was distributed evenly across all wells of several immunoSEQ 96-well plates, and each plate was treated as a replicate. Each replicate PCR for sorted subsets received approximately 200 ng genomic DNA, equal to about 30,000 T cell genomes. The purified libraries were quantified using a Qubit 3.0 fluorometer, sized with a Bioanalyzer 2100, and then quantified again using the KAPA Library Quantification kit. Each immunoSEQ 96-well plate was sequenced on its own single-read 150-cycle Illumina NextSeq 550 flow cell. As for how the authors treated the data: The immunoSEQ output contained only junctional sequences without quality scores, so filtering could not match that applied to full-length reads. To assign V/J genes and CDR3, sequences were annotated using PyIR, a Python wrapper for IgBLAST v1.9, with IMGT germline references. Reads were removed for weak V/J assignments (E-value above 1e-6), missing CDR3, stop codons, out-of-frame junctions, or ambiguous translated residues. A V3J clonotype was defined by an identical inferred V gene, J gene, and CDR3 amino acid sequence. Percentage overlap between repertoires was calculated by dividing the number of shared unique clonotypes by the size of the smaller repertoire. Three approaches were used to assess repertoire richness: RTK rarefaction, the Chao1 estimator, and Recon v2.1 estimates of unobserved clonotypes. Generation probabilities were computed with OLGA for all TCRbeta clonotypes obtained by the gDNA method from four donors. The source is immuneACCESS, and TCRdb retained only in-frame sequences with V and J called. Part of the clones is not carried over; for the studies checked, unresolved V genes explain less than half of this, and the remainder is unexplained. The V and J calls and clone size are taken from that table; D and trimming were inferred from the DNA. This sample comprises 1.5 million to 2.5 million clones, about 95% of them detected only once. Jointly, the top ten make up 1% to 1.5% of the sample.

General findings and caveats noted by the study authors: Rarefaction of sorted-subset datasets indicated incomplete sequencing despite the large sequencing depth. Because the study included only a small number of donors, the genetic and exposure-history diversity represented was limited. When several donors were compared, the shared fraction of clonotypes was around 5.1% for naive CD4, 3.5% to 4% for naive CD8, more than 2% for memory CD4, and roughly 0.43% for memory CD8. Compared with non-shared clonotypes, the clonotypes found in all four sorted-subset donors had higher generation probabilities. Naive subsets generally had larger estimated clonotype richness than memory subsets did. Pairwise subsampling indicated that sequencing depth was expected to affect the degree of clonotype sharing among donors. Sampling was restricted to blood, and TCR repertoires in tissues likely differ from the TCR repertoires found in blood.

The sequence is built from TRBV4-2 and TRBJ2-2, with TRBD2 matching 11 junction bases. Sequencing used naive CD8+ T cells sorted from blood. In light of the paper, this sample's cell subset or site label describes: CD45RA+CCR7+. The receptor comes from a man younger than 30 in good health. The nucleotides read TGTGCCAGCAGCCCCCCGGGACTAGCGGACACCGGGGAGCTGTTTTTT. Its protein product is CASSPPGLADTGELFF.